A selection of T cell receptor beta chains follows, all from one sample in a study of blood T cell repertoires in COVID-19. Using immunoSEQ multiplex PCR, the repertoire was profiled, and TCRdb retains in-frame clones only, with some absent. This table holds 40,000 to 50,000 clones, about 85% found once. The sample taken for sequencing was PBMCs or T cells enriched from blood (not recorded which). The receptor source for this set is a woman aged 45-59 years who had recovered from COVID-19. Both conserved end residues are part of each CDR3. D genes are given only for firm matches. Clone size is not always given. Where it is, it says once, few, many or a class for expanded clones.

DNA: TGTGCCAGCAGCTGGCCCTCCGGGACAGGGTTGGCCGGGGGGCAGTACTTC; CDR3: CASSWPSGTGLAGGQYF; size: NA; J: TRBJ2-7; V: TRBV11-2; D: TRBD1
DNA: TGTGCCAGCAGCCCCACTAGCGGGAGGGCCTACGAGCAGTACTTC; CDR3: CASSPTSGRAYEQYF; size: NA; J: TRBJ2-7; V: TRBV7-2; D: TRBD2
DNA: TGTGCCAGTGGGACAGCCATTTATAGCAATCAGCCCCAGCATTTT; CDR3: CASGTAIYSNQPQHF; size: NA; J: TRBJ1-5; V: TRBV6-5; D: TRBD1
DNA: TGTGCCAGCAGATCGACAGGGCCCTCGCCTGAAGCTTTCTTT; CDR3: CASRSTGPSPEAFF; size: NA; J: TRBJ1-1; V: TRBV28; D: TRBD1
DNA: TGTGCCAGCAGCTTTGAACAGGGCGGCTACACCTTC; CDR3: CASSFEQGGYTF; size: few; J: TRBJ1-2; V: TRBV5-4; D: NA
DNA: TGTGCCAGCAGCATAGCCGGGACTAACTACGAGCAGTACTTC; CDR3: CASSIAGTNYEQYF; size: NA; J: TRBJ2-7; V: TRBV7-2; D: TRBD2
DNA: TGTGCCAGCAGTGCCTCCGGGTCCACCCAGTTCTTC; CDR3: CASSASGSTQFF; size: once; J: TRBJ2-1; V: TRBV28; D: NA
DNA: TGTGCCAGCACCGTGACTAGCGGAAGCACAGATACGCAGTATTTT; CDR3: CASTVTSGSTDTQYF; size: NA; J: TRBJ2-3; V: TRBV28; D: TRBD2
DNA: TGTGCCAGCACGAGTGCGGGACAGGGGGCAAATGAGCAGTTCTTC; CDR3: CASTSAGQGANEQFF; size: NA; J: TRBJ2-1; V: TRBV7-2; D: TRBD1
DNA: TGTGCCAGTAGCCGTGACGGGGGAATCACTTACAATGAGCAGTTCTTC; CDR3: CASSRDGGITYNEQFF; size: once; J: TRBJ2-1; V: TRBV19; D: NA
DNA: TGTGCCAGTAGAGGGTTAGAGGGAACAGATACGCAGTATTTT; CDR3: CASRGLEGTDTQYF; size: NA; J: TRBJ2-3; V: TRBV19; D: NA
DNA: TGTGCCAGCACCCCCCTTCCGAACACCGGGGAGCTGTTTTTT; CDR3: CASTPLPNTGELFF; size: few; J: TRBJ2-2; V: TRBV6-5; D: NA
DNA: TGTGCCAGCAGTTACACGGGGGAGTCTCCTAGCACAGATACGCAGTATTTT; CDR3: CASSYTGESPSTDTQYF; size: once; J: TRBJ2-3; V: TRBV6-2/TRBV6-3; D: NA
DNA: TGCGCCAGCAGCTTGGGGACAGGGGTCATATCACCCCTCCACTTT; CDR3: CASSLGTGVISPLHF; size: NA; J: TRBJ1-6; V: TRBV5-1; D: TRBD1
DNA: TGTGCCAGCAGAGGGACACCGAGTGGGGAGCAGTACTTC; CDR3: CASRGTPSGEQYF; size: NA; J: TRBJ2-7; V: TRBV6-5; D: NA
DNA: TGTGCCACCAGTGAAGGAGGTGCGAACACCGGGGAGCTGTTTTTT; CDR3: CATSEGGANTGELFF; size: few; J: TRBJ2-2; V: TRBV24-1; D: NA
DNA: TGCGCCAGCAGCCAAGGCAGGTCCGCTAACTATGGCTACACCTTC; CDR3: CASSQGRSANYGYTF; size: NA; J: TRBJ1-2; V: TRBV5-1; D: NA
DNA: TGTGCCACCAGTGATTTGTTGGGACACCGCTCTGGAAACACCATATATTTT; CDR3: CATSDLLGHRSGNTIYF; size: few; J: TRBJ1-3; V: TRBV24-1; D: NA
DNA: TGTGCCACCAGCAGAGAAGGGGTGGGCTATGGCTACACCTTC; CDR3: CATSREGVGYGYTF; size: once; J: TRBJ1-2; V: TRBV15; D: NA
DNA: TGCAGCGCCCCGGGACTAGCGATCAATGAGCAGTTCTTC; CDR3: CSAPGLAINEQFF; size: once; J: TRBJ2-1; V: TRBV29-1; D: TRBD2
DNA: TGTGCCTGGAGCGGGAACCGGGACAGGGAGAATTCACCCCTCCACTTT; CDR3: CAWSGNRDRENSPLHF; size: once; J: TRBJ1-6; V: TRBV30; D: TRBD1
DNA: TGTGCCATCAGCCGGGACAGGGCCCCGAACACCGGGGAGCTGTTTTTT; CDR3: CAISRDRAPNTGELFF; size: once; J: TRBJ2-2; V: TRBV10-3; D: TRBD1
DNA: TGTGCCAGGGATAGCGGGGTTAGGAATGAGCAGTTCTTC; CDR3: CARDSGVRNEQFF; size: once; J: TRBJ2-1; V: TRBV7-5; D: NA
DNA: TGTGCCAGCTCTCCACAGGACAGGGGAAACACCGGGGAGCTGTTTTTT; CDR3: CASSPQDRGNTGELFF; size: NA; J: TRBJ2-2; V: TRBV18; D: TRBD1
DNA: TGTGCCAGCTCACCACGGTACGAGGGGACTTACTCTGGAAACACCATATATTTT; CDR3: CASSPRYEGTYSGNTIYF; size: NA; J: TRBJ1-3; V: TRBV18; D: NA
DNA: TGTGCCAGCAGTTACTCGGAGAGACGTCAGCCCCAGCATTTT; CDR3: CASSYSERRQPQHF; size: NA; J: TRBJ1-5; V: TRBV6-5; D: NA
DNA: TGTGCCAGCAGCTTAGTGGGACTAGCGGGCCCTCAAGATACGCAGTATTTT; CDR3: CASSLVGLAGPQDTQYF; size: NA; J: TRBJ2-3; V: TRBV7-2; D: TRBD2
DNA: TGTGCCAGCAGTTCTGGACAGGGGGGTAGAGAGACCCAGTACTTC; CDR3: CASSSGQGGRETQYF; size: NA; J: TRBJ2-5; V: TRBV2; D: TRBD1
DNA: TGTGCCAGCACCCCGAGAACTAGCACAGATACGCAGTATTTT; CDR3: CASTPRTSTDTQYF; size: NA; J: TRBJ2-3; V: TRBV9; D: NA
DNA: TGCGCCAGCAGCCAAGGGAACGGCAGGGCAGTGGACGAGCAGTACTTC; CDR3: CASSQGNGRAVDEQYF; size: NA; J: TRBJ2-7; V: TRBV4-1; D: NA
DNA: TGTGCCAGCAGTTCAGTGTGGGGGGGGGTGTCCTACGAGCAGTACTTC; CDR3: CASSSVWGGVSYEQYF; size: NA; J: TRBJ2-7; V: TRBV6-5; D: TRBD2
DNA: TGTGCCAGCAGTGCGTCGACAGGGGTCGCCACTGAAGCTTTCTTT; CDR3: CASSASTGVATEAFF; size: NA; J: TRBJ1-1; V: TRBV28; D: TRBD1
DNA: TGTGCCAGCAGAGAACAGGGGCCCTACGAGCAGTACTTC; CDR3: CASREQGPYEQYF; size: NA; J: TRBJ2-7; V: TRBV2; D: TRBD1
DNA: TGTGCCAGCAGCCACGGGACAGGGAGAGCCTACGAGCAGTACTTC; CDR3: CASSHGTGRAYEQYF; size: NA; J: TRBJ2-7; V: TRBV6-2/TRBV6-3; D: TRBD1
DNA: TGTGCCAGCAGCGGACTCGGGACAACCAGAAACACCATATATTTT; CDR3: CASSGLGTTRNTIYF; size: NA; J: TRBJ1-3; V: TRBV6-5; D: NA
DNA: TGTGCCAGCTCACGGGACAGGGCCGCTGAAGCTTTCTTT; CDR3: CASSRDRAAEAFF; size: once; J: TRBJ1-1; V: TRBV18; D: TRBD1
DNA: TGCAGCGTTGGGCAGGGGAGCTATGGCTACACCTTC; CDR3: CSVGQGSYGYTF; size: NA; J: TRBJ1-2; V: TRBV29-1; D: NA
DNA: TGTGCCAGCAGTTACTCGAGTCCGTCCGTCCTATATTTT; CDR3: CASSYSSPSVLYF; size: NA; J: TRBJ1-3; V: TRBV6-2/TRBV6-3; D: NA
DNA: TGTGCCTGGAGTGGGGGGGTGGGCTATGGCTACACCTTC; CDR3: CAWSGGVGYGYTF; size: NA; J: TRBJ1-2; V: TRBV30; D: NA
DNA: TGCGCCAGCAGCCAAGACCAACAGGGCGGAGGCTACACCTTC; CDR3: CASSQDQQGGGYTF; size: NA; J: TRBJ1-2; V: TRBV4-3; D: NA
DNA: TGTGCCAGCAGCCAAAGGCGGGAGCTGAACACTGAAGCTTTCTTT; CDR3: CASSQRRELNTEAFF; size: NA; J: TRBJ1-1; V: TRBV4-2; D: NA
DNA: TGTGCCAGCAGCCAAGAGTGGGGGACAGGGGGCGTCGGGGAGCTGTTTTTT; CDR3: CASSQEWGTGGVGELFF; size: NA; J: TRBJ2-2; V: TRBV3-1/TRBV3-2; D: TRBD1
DNA: TGTGCCAGCAGCTTAGAGGGACAGGGAAGAGGCGAGCAGTACTTC; CDR3: CASSLEGQGRGEQYF; size: few; J: TRBJ2-7; V: TRBV7-9; D: TRBD1
DNA: TGTGCCAGCCGCGGACAGCCAAACGCTGCAACTAATGAAAAACTGTTTTTT; CDR3: CASRGQPNAATNEKLFF; size: NA; J: TRBJ1-4; V: TRBV19; D: NA
DNA: TGTGCCAGCCGGAGGGGGGGGGATAGCACAGATACGCAGTATTTT; CDR3: CASRRGGDSTDTQYF; size: NA; J: TRBJ2-3; V: TRBV6-6; D: NA
DNA: TGCGCCAGCAGCAAAAGAACTTGGGGACAGGGCGATGAGACCCAGTACTTC; CDR3: CASSKRTWGQGDETQYF; size: NA; J: TRBJ2-5; V: TRBV5-1; D: TRBD1
DNA: TGTGCCAGCACCTCTGGGACAGGGAGTACTAACTATGGCTACACCTTC; CDR3: CASTSGTGSTNYGYTF; size: NA; J: TRBJ1-2; V: TRBV21-1; D: NA
DNA: TGTGCCAGCAGGGCCGGGGGCTCTGGGGCCAACGTCCTGACTTTC; CDR3: CASRAGGSGANVLTF; size: NA; J: TRBJ2-6; V: TRBV6-5; D: NA
DNA: TGTGCCAGCAGTTTTAGGCGGTACGAAAAACTGTTTTTT; CDR3: CASSFRRYEKLFF; size: NA; J: TRBJ1-4; V: TRBV6-4; D: NA
DNA: TGTGCCAGCAGACCTTGGACTAGCGGGAACTACAATGAGCAGTTCTTC; CDR3: CASRPWTSGNYNEQFF; size: NA; J: TRBJ2-1; V: TRBV6-2/TRBV6-3; D: TRBD2
DNA: TGCGCCAGCAGGGGGGGTTCGGCTAATGAAAAACTGTTTTTT; CDR3: CASRGGSANEKLFF; size: NA; J: TRBJ1-4; V: TRBV5-1; D: NA
DNA: TGTGCCTGGTCCACACAGGGTCTGAACACTGAAGCTTTCTTT; CDR3: CAWSTQGLNTEAFF; size: NA; J: TRBJ1-1; V: TRBV30; D: NA